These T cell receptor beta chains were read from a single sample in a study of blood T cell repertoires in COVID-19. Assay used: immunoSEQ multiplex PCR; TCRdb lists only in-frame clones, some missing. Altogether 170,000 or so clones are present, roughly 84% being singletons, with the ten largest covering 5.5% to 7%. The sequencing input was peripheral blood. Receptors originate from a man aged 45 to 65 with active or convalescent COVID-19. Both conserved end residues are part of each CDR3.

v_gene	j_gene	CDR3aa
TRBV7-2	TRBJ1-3	CASSLDSSGNTIYF
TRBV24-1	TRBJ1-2	CATSEGRGYTF
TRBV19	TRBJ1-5	CASSGFEGLAQPQHF
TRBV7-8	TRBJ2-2	CASSLIAGAGGELFF
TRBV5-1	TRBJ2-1	CASTGLTGESYNEQFF
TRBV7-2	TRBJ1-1	CASSLAPGGNTEAFF
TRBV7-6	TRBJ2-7	CASSSWTGGENEQYF
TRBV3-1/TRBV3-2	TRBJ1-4	CASSQDHRFATNEKLFF
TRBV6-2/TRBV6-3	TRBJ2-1	CASSQREEGEQFF
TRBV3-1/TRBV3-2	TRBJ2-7	CASSRSGPYEQYF